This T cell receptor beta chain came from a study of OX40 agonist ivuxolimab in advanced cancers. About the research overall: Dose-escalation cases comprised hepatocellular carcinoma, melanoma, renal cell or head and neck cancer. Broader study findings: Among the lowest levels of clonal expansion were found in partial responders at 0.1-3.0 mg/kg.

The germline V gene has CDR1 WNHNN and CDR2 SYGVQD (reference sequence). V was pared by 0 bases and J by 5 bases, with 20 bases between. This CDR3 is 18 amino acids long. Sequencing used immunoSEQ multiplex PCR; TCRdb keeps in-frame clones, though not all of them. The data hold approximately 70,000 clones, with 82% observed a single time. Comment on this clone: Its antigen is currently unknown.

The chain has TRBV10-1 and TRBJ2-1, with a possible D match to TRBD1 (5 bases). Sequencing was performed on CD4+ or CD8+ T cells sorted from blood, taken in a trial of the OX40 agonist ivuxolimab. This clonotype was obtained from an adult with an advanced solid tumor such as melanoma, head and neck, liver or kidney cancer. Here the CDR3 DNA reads TGCGCCAGCAGTGAGTCTGTGTTGGGGCACGGGCCGAACAATGAGCAGTTCTTC. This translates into CASSESVLGHGPNNEQFF.